This T cell receptor (beta chain) appears in the sequencing data of a study of PD-1 blockade in classical Hodgkin lymphoma. Study-level points and caveats: After ASCT, patients who started nivolumab under 1 year later were excluded.

Repertoires were generated with immunoSEQ multiplex PCR, while TCRdb's copy carries only in-frame clones and drops some. Among more than 25,000 clones, just under 80% were seen once, and the ten largest hold 35%. The CDR3 is made up of 14 amino acids. Deletions cut 4 bases from V and 1 base from J, with 11 bases between. The germline CDR1 and CDR2 sequences are SGHRS and YFSETQ. Notes on this clone: The antigen remains unidentified.

After autologous stem cell transplantation all patients relapsed, and prior brentuximab vedotin exposure differed between cohorts. Each best response was a complete response, a partial response or progressive disease. This specimen consisted of peripheral blood mononuclear cells (PBMCs), obtained before the second cycle of nivolumab. This rearrangement joins TRBV5-1 to TRBJ2-5; no clear D. The sequence derives from a human donor with classical Hodgkin lymphoma. The CDR3 loop is CASSDGRSQETQYF. CDR3 nucleotide sequence: TGCGCCAGCAGCGACGGACGGAGCCAAGAGACCCAGTACTTC.